This is a list of T cell receptor beta chains from one sample in a study of CD8+ T cells in alopecia areata. The data were produced by immunoSEQ multiplex PCR, yet TCRdb's version contains in-frame clones alone and is incomplete. The sample yields approximately 210,000 clones, more than 60% seen once. The input for sequencing was CD4+ T cells sorted from blood, taken between weeks 43 and 45, from a patient treated with tofacitinib. The receptors here all came from a human donor with alopecia areata. Each CDR3 is given with its conserved first and last residue. Clone size appears in some rows only: once, few, many, or a class for an expanded clone.

j_call: TRBJ2-1
clone_size: few
v_call: TRBV6-1
cdr3_aa: CASSDLLGSGNEQFF

j_call: TRBJ2-5
clone_size: -
v_call: TRBV7-8
cdr3_aa: CASSFGTVQETQYF

j_call: TRBJ1-2
clone_size: once
v_call: TRBV7-2
cdr3_aa: CASSLVTGTDYGYTF

j_call: TRBJ1-1
clone_size: -
v_call: TRBV29-1
cdr3_aa: CSVEPGMNTEAFF

j_call: TRBJ2-1
clone_size: -
v_call: TRBV7-2
cdr3_aa: CASSFGLNEQFF

j_call: TRBJ1-4
clone_size: -
v_call: TRBV29-1
cdr3_aa: CSVEEGQGAPEKLFF

j_call: TRBJ2-3
clone_size: -
v_call: TRBV7-2
cdr3_aa: CASSLGASRTGAQYF

j_call: TRBJ2-7
clone_size: -
v_call: TRBV6-6
cdr3_aa: CASSPGTVYEQYF

j_call: TRBJ2-3
clone_size: -
v_call: TRBV7-6
cdr3_aa: CASSPTGHNFDPTDTQYF

j_call: TRBJ1-6
clone_size: -
v_call: TRBV7-3
cdr3_aa: CASSPGPGLNSPLHF

j_call: TRBJ1-1
clone_size: -
v_call: TRBV9
cdr3_aa: CASSVLANTEAFF

j_call: TRBJ2-2
clone_size: -
v_call: TRBV29-1
cdr3_aa: CSVGGSGELFF